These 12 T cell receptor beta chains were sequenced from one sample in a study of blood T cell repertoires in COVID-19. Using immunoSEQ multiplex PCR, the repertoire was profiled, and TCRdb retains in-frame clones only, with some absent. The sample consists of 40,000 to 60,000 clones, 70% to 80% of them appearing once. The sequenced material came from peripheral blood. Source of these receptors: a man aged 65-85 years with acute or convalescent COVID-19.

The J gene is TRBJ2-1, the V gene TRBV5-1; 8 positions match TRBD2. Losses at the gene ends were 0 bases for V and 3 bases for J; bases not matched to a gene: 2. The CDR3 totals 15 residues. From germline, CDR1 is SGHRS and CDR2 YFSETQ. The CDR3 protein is CASSLGLAGYNEQFF. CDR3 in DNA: TGCGCCAGCAGCTTGGGGCTAGCGGGCTACAATGAGCAGTTCTTC.

CDR3 protein: CASSQDLMASGRRNEQFF. DNA for the CDR3: TGCGCCAGCAGCCAAGATCTAATGGCTAGCGGGAGGCGGAATGAGCAGTTCTTC. The chain combines TRBV4-3 with TRBJ2-1, with TRBD2 identical over 11 bases. This CDR3 contains 18 residues. Per the germline V gene, CDR1 is LGHNA and CDR2 is YSLEER. V was pared by 0 bases and J by 7 bases, with 11 bases of the junction left unmatched.

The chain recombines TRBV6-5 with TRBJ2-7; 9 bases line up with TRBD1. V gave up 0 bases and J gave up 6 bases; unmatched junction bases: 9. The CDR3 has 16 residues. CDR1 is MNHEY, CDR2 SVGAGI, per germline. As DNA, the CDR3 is TGTGCCAGCAGTTACTCTACAGGGGGCTGGGCCCTCGAGCAGTACTTC. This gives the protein CASSYSTGGWALEQYF.

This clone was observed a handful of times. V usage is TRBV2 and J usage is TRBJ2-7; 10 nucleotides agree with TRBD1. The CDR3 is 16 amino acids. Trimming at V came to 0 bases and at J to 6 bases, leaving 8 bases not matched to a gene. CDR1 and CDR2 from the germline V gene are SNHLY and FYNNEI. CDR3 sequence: CASSEALQWTGGEQYF. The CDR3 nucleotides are TGTGCCAGCAGTGAAGCGCTTCAGTGGACAGGGGGCGAGCAGTACTTC.

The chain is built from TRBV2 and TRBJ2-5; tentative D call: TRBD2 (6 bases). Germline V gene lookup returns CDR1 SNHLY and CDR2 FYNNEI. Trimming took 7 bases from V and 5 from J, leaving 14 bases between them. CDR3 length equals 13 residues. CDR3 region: CASMNNGGETQYF. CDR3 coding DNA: TGTGCCAGCATGAACAATGGGGGGGAGACCCAGTACTTC.

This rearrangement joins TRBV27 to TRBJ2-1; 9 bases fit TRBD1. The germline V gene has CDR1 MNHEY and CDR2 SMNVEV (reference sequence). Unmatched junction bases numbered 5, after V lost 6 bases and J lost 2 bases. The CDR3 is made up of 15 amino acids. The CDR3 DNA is TGTGCCAGCAGCCCGGGACAGGGAACCTACAATGAGCAGTTCTTC. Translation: CASSPGQGTYNEQFF.

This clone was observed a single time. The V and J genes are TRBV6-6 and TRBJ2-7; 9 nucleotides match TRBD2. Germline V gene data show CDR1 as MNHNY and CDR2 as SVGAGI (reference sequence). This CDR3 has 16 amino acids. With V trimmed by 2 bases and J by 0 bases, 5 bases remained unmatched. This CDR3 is CASSYGTSSSSYEQYF. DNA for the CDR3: TGTGCCAGCAGTTACGGGACTAGCTCCTCCTCCTACGAGCAGTACTTC.

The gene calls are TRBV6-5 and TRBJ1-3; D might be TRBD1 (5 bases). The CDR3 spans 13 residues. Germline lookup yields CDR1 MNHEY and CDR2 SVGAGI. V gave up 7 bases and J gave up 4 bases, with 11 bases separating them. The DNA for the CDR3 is TGTGCCAGCATGCGGGGGTACGGAAACACCATATATTTT. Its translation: CASMRGYGNTIYF.

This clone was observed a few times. CDR3 sequence: CASSIDRGGGYTF. The CDR3 region has the DNA TGTGCCAGCAGCATCGACAGGGGAGGAGGCTACACCTTC. The rearrangement links TRBV5-4 to TRBJ1-2, with TRBD1 matching 8 bases. The CDR3 extends over 13 amino acids. Germline V gene sequence: CDR1 SGHNT, CDR2 YYREEE (reference sequence). Trimming removed 4 bases from V and 8 bases from J; junction bases left unmatched: 7.

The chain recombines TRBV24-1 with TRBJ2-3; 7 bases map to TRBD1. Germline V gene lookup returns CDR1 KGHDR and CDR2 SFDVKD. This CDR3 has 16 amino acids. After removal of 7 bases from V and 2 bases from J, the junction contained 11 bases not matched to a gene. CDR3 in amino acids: CATSSTGSGNTDTQYF. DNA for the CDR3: TGTGCCACCAGCTCGACAGGGTCTGGCAACACAGATACGCAGTATTTT.

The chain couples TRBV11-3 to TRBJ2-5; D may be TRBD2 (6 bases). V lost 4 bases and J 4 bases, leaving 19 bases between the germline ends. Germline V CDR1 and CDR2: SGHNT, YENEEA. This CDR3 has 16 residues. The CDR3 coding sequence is TGTGCCAGCAGCTACCCAGTAGGAGGGGAAGGAGAGACCCAGTACTTC. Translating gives CASSYPVGGEGETQYF.

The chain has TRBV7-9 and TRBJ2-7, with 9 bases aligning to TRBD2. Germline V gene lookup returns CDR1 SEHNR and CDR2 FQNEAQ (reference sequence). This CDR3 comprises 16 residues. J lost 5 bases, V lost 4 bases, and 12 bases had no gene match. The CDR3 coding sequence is TGTGCCAGCAGCTCCTCCTTTAGCGGGAGAAGCAACGAGCAGTACTTC. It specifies CASSSSFSGRSNEQYF. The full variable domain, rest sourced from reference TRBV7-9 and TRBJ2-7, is DTGVSQNPRHKITKRGQNVTFRCDPISEHNRLYWYRQTLGQGPEFLTYFQNEAQLEKSRLLSDRFSAERPKGSFSTLEIQRTEQGDSAMYLCASSSSFSGRSNEQYFGPGTRLTVT.